The clone carrying this T cell receptor beta chain was observed a handful of times. The CDR3 has 15 amino acids. CDR1 and CDR2 (germline): WSHSY, SAAADI. V was pared by 0 bases and J by 8 bases, with 6 bases of the junction left unmatched. TCRdb called the RT-PCR reads again in MiXCR, with one record for every CDR3 protein. The sample has 650,000 or so distinct CDR3 sequences, around 15% seen once; the top ten hold approximately 7.6%. The data are from a study of response to subunit inactivated influenza vaccine. The rearrangement links TRBV10-2 to TRBJ2-3; TRBD2 aligns across 9 bases. The material was PBMCs from blood, obtained less than 15 days before vaccination. The receptor was isolated from a man in his fifties or sixties who received an inactivated influenza vaccine. The CDR3 DNA sequence: TGCGCCAGCAGTGAGTCGACGGGCGGGGGGGTTACGCAGTATTTT. Its translation is CASSESTGGGVTQYF.